This T cell receptor beta chain comes out of a study of cytomegalovirus exposure and HLA in healthy donors. The assay was immunoSEQ multiplex PCR, and TCRdb's table has in-frame clones only and misses some. The sample has under 200,000 clones; nearly 90% are singletons. The CDR3 consists of 13 residues. V lost 7 bases and J lost 10, with 19 bases in between. Germline-derived CDR1 and CDR2 are LNHDA and SQIVND (reference sequence). The TCR comes from a man between 18 and 29 years old in good health and CMV-seropositive. The source material was PBMCs. The chain links TRBV19 to TRBJ1-1, with a tentative D call TRBD1 (6 bases). In DNA, the CDR3 is TGTGCCAGTATCGGCGTTGGGCGAGGGGGAGCTTTCTTT. Its protein product is CASIGVGRGGAFF.